The clone carrying this T cell receptor (beta chain) was counted only a few times. The antigen is undetermined. The sample belongs to a study of T cell repertoires in cytomegalovirus infection. Study-level background: Indications came from public TCR beta signatures; they pointed to CMV infection and to a matching HLA type. Broader study findings: The cumulative frequency of public TCR beta families distinguished individuals who carried CMV together with the relevant HLA. Clonotype analysis showed dominance of the ex vivo response by HLA-C-restricted CMV-specific TCR beta clonotypes.

A single record per CDR3 protein comes from TCRdb applying MiXCR to the reads. The sample lists nearly 450,000 distinct CDR3 sequences, 25% to 40% seen once, with approximately 13% in the top ten. Per the germline V gene, CDR1 is MNHEY and CDR2 is SVGEGT. The CDR3 has 14 amino acids. Trimming cost V 0 bases and J 9 bases; bases outside gene matches: 5. The chain is built from TRBV6-2 or TRBV6-3 and TRBJ2-1; 7 bases are shared with TRBD1. The receptor comes from a human donor in good health (CMV status not recorded). Some clones in this sample may be carry-over from other donors' samples. Sequenced sample: PBMCs. CDR3 nucleotides: TGTGCCAGCAGTTACTCAGAAGGGGGCGGTGAGCAGTTCTTC. Translated: CASSYSEGGGEQFF.